One sample yielded the 11 T cell receptor beta chains listed below, sequenced in a study of graft-versus-host responses after intestinal transplantation. Assay used: immunoSEQ multiplex PCR; TCRdb lists only in-frame clones, some missing. The data hold 90,000 to 150,000 clones, with approximately 96% observed a single time. For these TCRs, the target antigens are not known. This specimen was unstimulated CD8+ T cells sorted from spleen or lymph node cells, taken before intestinal transplant. These receptors all come from a human donor who received an intestinal transplant.

This chain connects TRBV18 to TRBJ1-4; 9 bases map to TRBD1. Germline loops: CDR1 KGHSH, CDR2 LQKENI. CDR3 length equals 15 residues. Losses at the gene ends were 3 bases for V and 4 bases for J; bases not matched to a gene: 3. For the CDR3, the DNA is TGTGCCAGCTCACCGGGGACAGGGTATAATGAAAAACTGTTTTTT. This translates into CASSPGTGYNEKLFF. Variable domain in full (rest from reference TRBV18 and TRBJ1-4): NAGVMQNPRHLVRRRGQEARLRCSPMKGHSHVYWYRQLPEEGLKFMVYLQKENIIDESGMPKERFSAEFPKEGPSILRIQQVVRGDSAAYFCASSPGTGYNEKLFFGSGTQLSVL.

This rearrangement joins TRBV29-1 to TRBJ2-1; D could derive from TRBD1 or TRBD2 (5 bases each). The V gene lost 2 bases and the J gene lost 4 bases, with 15 bases spanning the gap. This CDR3 contains 15 residues. The germline gives CDR1 SQVTM, CDR2 ANQGSEA. This CDR3 is CSVEWIGTSYNEQFF. CDR3 nucleotides: TGCAGCGTTGAATGGATTGGGACGTCTTACAATGAGCAGTTCTTC.

With regard to this clone: The sample has other DNA sequences that encode this CDR3 too. This CDR3 reads CASSALTGRIYNEQFF. The CDR3 bases are TGTGCCAGCAGCGCTTTGACAGGGAGGATCTACAATGAGCAGTTCTTC. V usage is TRBV7-9 and J usage is TRBJ2-1; the D gene is possibly TRBD1 (7 bases). Germline CDR1 SEHNR, CDR2 FQNEAQ (reference sequence). The CDR3 has 16 amino acids. V shed 5 bases and J shed 3 bases, with 17 bases lying between them.

This chain joins TRBV6-5 and TRBJ1-1; D call uncertain. The ends were cut back, 6 bases at V and 2 bases at J, with 10 bases in the middle. The CDR3 loop spans 13 amino acids. Germline V gene sequence: CDR1 MNHEY, CDR2 SVGAGI. CDR3 sequence (DNA): TGTGCCAGCAGGTTGTCGGGAAACACTGAAGCTTTCTTT. Encoded protein: CASRLSGNTEAFF.

This chain uses TRBV7-2 with TRBJ2-5; perhaps TRBD2 as D (5 bases). The germline CDR1 and CDR2 sequences are SGHTA and FQGNSA. This CDR3 is built from 15 residues. V was shortened by 5 bases and J by 1 base, with 14 bases between the two germline ends. The CDR3 is CASSQWAGLQETQYF. The CDR3 DNA is TGTGCCAGCAGCCAATGGGCGGGCCTCCAAGAGACCCAGTACTTC.

The rearrangement links TRBV19 to TRBJ1-1; 10 bases agree with TRBD1. The CDR3 has 14 amino acids. V trimming: 4 bases; J trimming: 4 bases; junction bases outside the gene matches: 3. Germline V gene data show CDR1 as LNHDA and CDR2 as SQIVND (reference sequence). The CDR3 region has the DNA TGTGCCAGTAGTAGTTGGACAGGGGGCACTGAAGCTTTCTTT. Its translation is CASSSWTGGTEAFF.

On this clone itself: The junction shows a germline mismatch at one end, possibly a read error. The rearrangement links TRBV28 to TRBJ2-7, with TRBD2 matching 8 bases. The germline V gene has CDR1 MDHEN and CDR2 SYDVKM. This CDR3 is 15 amino acids long. CDR3 nucleotide sequence: TGTGCCAGCAGTTGGGCGCGGGAGGCCTCCTACGAGCAGTGCTTC. Its protein product is CASSWAREASYEQCF.

The chain employs TRBV27 and TRBJ2-1; 7 nucleotides match TRBD1. V shed 7 bases and J 3 bases; nucleotides not matched to a gene: 3. The length of the CDR3 is 13 residues. Germline values: CDR1 MNHEY, CDR2 SMNVEV (reference sequence). The CDR3 sequence: CASTWTGYNEQFF. CDR3 nucleotides: TGTGCCAGCACGTGGACAGGCTACAATGAGCAGTTCTTC.

The CDR3 loop reads CASSLVGRTDTQYF. CDR3 bases: TGTGCCAGCAGTTTGGTCGGCCGCACAGATACGCAGTATTTT. The chain employs TRBV28 and TRBJ2-3; no clear D gene. Trimming stripped 3 bases from V and 1 base from J, with 8 bases between. This CDR3 has 14 residues. Germline V gene data show CDR1 as MDHEN and CDR2 as SYDVKM.

This sequence joins TRBV7-9 and TRBJ1-4; D not resolved. The CDR3 runs to 17 residues. Trimming took 4 bases from V and 8 from J, leaving 23 bases between them. CDR1 SEHNR and CDR2 FQNEAQ come from the germline V gene (reference sequence). This CDR3 reads CASSSPDGRTTQEKLFF. CDR3 nucleotide sequence: TGTGCCAGCAGCTCACCGGATGGAAGGACGACGCAGGAAAAACTGTTTTTT.

This rearrangement joins TRBV6-5 to TRBJ1-1, with 10 bases aligning to TRBD1. CDR1 and CDR2 (germline): MNHEY, SVGAGI. V lost 6 bases, J lost 4 bases, and 5 bases stayed unmatched. The CDR3 spans 14 residues. The CDR3 bases are TGTGCCAGCAGGTACGGACAGGGGGGCACTGAAGCTTTCTTT. Amino acids: CASRYGQGGTEAFF.